Sequencing of this T cell receptor beta chain was carried out in a study of blood T cell repertoires in COVID-19 (dated by TCRdb to about 2020). Regarding the research as a whole: Collaborator samples came from the United States, Italy and Spain and covered acute and convalescent phases of COVID-19. Sample metadata almost always included a de-identified subject ID, COVID-19 status, age in years and sex. Samples were obtained from the ongoing ImmuneRACE study (first 160 participants) and from 1,254 subjects provided by 6 global collaborators. Deeply sampled blood TCRbeta repertoires from subjects exposed to, actively infected with, or recovered from COVID-19 were included in the dataset. The material from the prospective study consisted of cDNA or gDNA derived from T cells, B-cell-depleted T cells, or PBMCs. Where available, HLA class I and class II types were taken from metadata supplied by the sample provider and were not determined by assay-based typing. The repertoires were released in a freely available public database intended as a resource for research on the immune response to SARS-CoV-2.

Remarks on this clone: Its antigen is currently not known. Base qualities are missing; no much larger clone stands one base away.

The cysteine opens and the phenylalanine closes a CDR3 of 14 amino acids. The DNA shown is the 42-base CDR3, in frame from base 1. The germline V gene encodes CDR1 LGHNA and CDR2 YNFKEQ. Between the V and J ends, shortened by 1 base and 3 bases respectively, the junction contains 9 bases. Study-level results and caveats: How much clinical and demographic metadata was included differed by source and by participant, and the metadata was provided uncurated.

One collaborating source in Seattle enrolled patients while the patients were actively infected and followed the patients over time throughout the course of disease. The collaborating institutions used their own protocols to collect whole blood in K2EDTA tubes. For TCRbeta analysis, collaborators shipped samples in one of three forms: frozen whole blood, isolated PBMCs, or DNA extracted from either of those sample types. The immunoSEQ Assay, a bias-controlled multiplex PCR, was used to amplify TCRbeta CDR3 regions from genomic DNA. In the authors' own workflow: Nucleated cell counts per sample were estimated from amplification of reference gene primers within the assay. Sequence reads were collapsed and filtered to measure the absolute abundance of every unique TCRbeta CDR3 rearrangement. For each sample, productive Simpson clonality was calculated as the square root of Simpson's diversity index over productive rearrangements. This is the immuneACCESS table as TCRdb keeps it, with only in-frame sequences that have V and J called. A part of the clones is gone; compared with another copy, unresolved V genes explain less than half, and the rest is unexplained. The V and J calls and clone size were taken over from that table, and D and trimming were inferred from the DNA. Recorded for this sample are fewer than 200,000 clones; about four fifths of them occurred a single time. In total, the top ten clones hold about 12% of the sample.

This sequence uses TRBV4-2 and TRBJ1-1, with no D gene named confidently. The material sequenced was peripheral blood. The source of this sequence is a woman at least 80 years old with COVID-19, enrolled during active disease. CDR3 protein: CASSQVNSDTEAFF. The DNA sequence follows: TGTGCCAGCAGCCAAGTGAATTCGGACACTGAAGCTTTCTTT.